The 3 T cell receptor beta chains in this list originate from one sample, sequenced in a study of T-cell memory formation after mild COVID-19. TCRdb called the 5' RACE reads again in MiXCR, with one record for every CDR3 protein. Of about 100,000 distinct CDR3 sequences listed, more than 9.5% are singletons. The specimen sequenced was PBMCs or a T cell subset sorted from them (not recorded which). These receptors all stem from a man between 18 and 35 years old who had mild COVID-19 (a few samples of this study predate the infection). Cell type and time point are not known.

CDR3 in amino acids: CASGTVDQGYYTF. The CDR3 DNA reads as TGTGCCAGTGGGACAGTGGATCAGGGTTACTACACCTTC. The rearrangement joins TRBV4-2 to TRBJ1-2, with 7 bases aligning to TRBD1. The CDR3 runs to 13 residues. In germline, CDR1 is LGHNA, CDR2 YNFKEQ. Trimming cost V 9 bases and J 10 bases; bases outside gene matches: 14.

This clonotype was found a few times. The chain recombines TRBV6-2 or TRBV6-3 with TRBJ1-5; possible D gene TRBD1, 6 bases. Trimming pared 7 bases from V and 4 bases from J, leaving 14 bases between. In germline, CDR1 is MNHEY, CDR2 SVGEGT. The CDR3 loop spans 14 amino acids. CDR3 protein: CASTPRGANQPQHF. Here the CDR3 DNA reads TGTGCCAGCACCCCTCGGGGGGCGAATCAGCCCCAGCATTTT.

The sample holds many counts of this clonotype. The genes are TRBV5-1 and TRBJ2-1, with 11 bases lining up with TRBD2. CDR1 and CDR2 from the germline V gene are SGHRS and YFSETQ. The CDR3 sequence is 16 residues long. Trimming cost V 1 base and J 4 bases; bases outside gene matches: 4. CDR3 in DNA: TGCGCCAGCAGCTTGAGGCTAGCGGGGGGTTACAATGAGCAGTTCTTC. Translating gives CASSLRLAGGYNEQFF.